The 5 T cell receptor beta chains given below trace back to one sample, sequenced in a study of cytomegalovirus exposure and HLA in healthy donors (dated by TCRdb to about 2017). Libraries were prepared through the immunoSEQ multiplex PCR assay. A mixture of 60 forward primers for TCR Vbeta segments and 13 reverse primers for TCR Jbeta segments was used in the multiplex PCR. TCRdb obtained this table from immuneACCESS and retained in-frame rearrangements with V and J assigned. These tables miss some clones; where compared with another copy, unresolved V genes account for less than half of the shortfall, and the remainder is unexplained. The sample profile shows 180,000 or so clones; roughly 82% of them were found once. The top ten constitute roughly 1.4% of the sample. Sequenced: PBMCs. Receptors originate from a man between 35 and 55 years old in good health and CMV-seronegative.

The gene calls are TRBV30 and TRBJ1-5; 10 positions agree with TRBD1. This CDR3 is 14 amino acids long. The V gene's germline CDR1 is GTSNPN and CDR2 SVGIG (reference sequence). Trimming cost V 3 bases and J 7 bases; bases outside gene matches: 6. CDR3 sequence reads: CAWSPGTGEQPQHF. CDR3 sequence (DNA): TGTGCCTGGAGCCCCGGGACAGGGGAACAGCCCCAGCATTTT.

This chain connects TRBV19 to TRBJ1-2; possible D gene TRBD1, 6 bases. There are 11 residues in the CDR3. Trimming stripped 5 bases from V and 7 bases from J, with 8 bases between. The V gene's germline CDR1 is LNHDA and CDR2 SQIVND (reference sequence). CDR3 nucleotides: TGTGCCAGTAGTGGACAGTTTGGCTACACCTTC. Amino acid sequence: CASSGQFGYTF.

The rearrangement links TRBV9 to TRBJ2-5, with 12 bases fitting TRBD2. CDR1 and CDR2 (germline): SGDLS, YYNGEE. V shed 4 bases and J 2 bases; nucleotides not matched to a gene: 6. CDR3 size: 16 residues. CDR3 DNA: TGTGCCAGCAGCTTCAGACTAGCGGGGGAGCAAGAGACCCAGTACTTC. It yields the protein CASSFRLAGEQETQYF.

J is TRBJ2-2 and V is TRBV23-1, with 11 bases aligning to TRBD2. TRBV23-1 is labeled an ORF, and its function is uncertain. The trim removed 3 bases at V and 5 bases at J, leaving 5 bases unmatched. CDR3 length equals 16 residues. The DNA for the CDR3 is TGCGCCAGCAGTCAGCTAGCGGGAGGATTAACCGGGGAGCTGTTTTTT. This codes for CASSQLAGGLTGELFF.

The rearrangement links TRBV2 to TRBJ2-5; TRBD1 agrees at 8 bases. CDR1 and CDR2 (germline): SNHLY, FYNNEI. After removal of 8 bases from V and 6 bases from J, the junction contained 8 bases not matched to a gene. The CDR3 has 13 amino acids. The CDR3 bases are TGTGCCAGCGGAGAAACAGGGGGAAAGACCCAGTACTTC. Translating gives CASGETGGKTQYF. Full variable domain (rest looked up from reference TRBV2 and TRBJ2-5): EPEVTQTPSHQVTQMGQEVILRCVPISNHLYFYWYRQILGQKVEFLVSFYNNEISEKSEIFDDQFSVERPDGSNFTLKIRSTKLEDSAMYFCASGETGGKTQYFGPGTRLLVL.